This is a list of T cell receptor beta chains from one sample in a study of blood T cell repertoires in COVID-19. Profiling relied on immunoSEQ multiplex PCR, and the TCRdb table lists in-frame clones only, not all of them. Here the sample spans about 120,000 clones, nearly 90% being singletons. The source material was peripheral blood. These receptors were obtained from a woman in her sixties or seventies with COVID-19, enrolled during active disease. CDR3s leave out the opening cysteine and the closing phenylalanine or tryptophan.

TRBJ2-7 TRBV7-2 ASSRHGGASSYEQY
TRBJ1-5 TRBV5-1 ASSLVPGSNQPQH
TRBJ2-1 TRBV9 ASSVDAPGLAGLGGEQF
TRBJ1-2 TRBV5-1 ASSLEAGSNYGYT
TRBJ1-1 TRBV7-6 ASSLALPRQGSEAF
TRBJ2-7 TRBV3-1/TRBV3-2 ASSQGTGLGEQY
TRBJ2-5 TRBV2 AGSGWVQETQY
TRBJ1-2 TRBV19 ASSIAGPYGYT
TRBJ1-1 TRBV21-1 ARLHRNTEAF
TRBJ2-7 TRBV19 ASSSGQGIYEQY
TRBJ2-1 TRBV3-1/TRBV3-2 ASSQLRTSGANEQF
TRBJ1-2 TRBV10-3 AIRTGQGNYGYT
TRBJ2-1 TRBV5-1 ASNPGLLKTANNEQF
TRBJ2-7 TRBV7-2 ASSIRTSGVLYEQY
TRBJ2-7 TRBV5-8 ASSAVFGVGRGAYSYEQY
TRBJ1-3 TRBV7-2 ASSPVQYSGNTIY
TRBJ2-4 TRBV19 ASSLGGNIQY
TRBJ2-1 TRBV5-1 ASSLGPGTSSYNEQF
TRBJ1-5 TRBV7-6 ASSMGTGVNQPQH
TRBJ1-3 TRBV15 ATSRAGGSGNTIY
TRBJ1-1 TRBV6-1 ASSDQGHTEAF
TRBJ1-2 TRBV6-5 ASRKGGAHGYT
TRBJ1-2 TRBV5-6 ASSLVRGFGYT
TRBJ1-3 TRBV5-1 ASTAGGNTIY
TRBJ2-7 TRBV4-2 ASSQGDRAEQY
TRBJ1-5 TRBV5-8 ASSFTYRPSGNQPQH
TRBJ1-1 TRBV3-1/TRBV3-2 ASSQNPGFSEAF
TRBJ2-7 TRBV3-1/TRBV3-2 ASSQYDRSSYEQY
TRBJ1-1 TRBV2 ASSEAMLHRQLNTEAF
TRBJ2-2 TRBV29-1 SVRDRGTNTGELF
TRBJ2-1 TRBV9 ASSVKAGFSEQF
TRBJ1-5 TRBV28 ASSDRSYSNQPQH
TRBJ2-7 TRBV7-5 ARIDLAGRRLAYEQY
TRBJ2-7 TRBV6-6 ASSARDRDHEQY
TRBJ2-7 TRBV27 ASSAGGGLSYEQY
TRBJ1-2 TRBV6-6 ASTLWGGGYT
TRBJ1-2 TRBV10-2 ASSPQDSGYT
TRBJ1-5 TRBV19 ASSPEGDRHQPQH
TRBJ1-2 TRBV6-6 ASSQLDRRNYGYT
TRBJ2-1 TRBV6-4 ASSVHSRDEQF
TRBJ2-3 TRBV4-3 ASSQRGVLAGTDTQY
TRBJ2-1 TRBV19 ASSIARGSYNEQF
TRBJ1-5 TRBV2 ASRGEASRSQPQH
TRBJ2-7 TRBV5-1 ASSRNDEAVYEQY
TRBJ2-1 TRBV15 ATSRTKQAGVIWFEQF
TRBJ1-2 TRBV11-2 ASSLLFSGSGDGYT
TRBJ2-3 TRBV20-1 SASPGADTQY
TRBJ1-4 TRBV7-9 ASSRGQMEKLF
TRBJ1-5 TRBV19 ASSIAWQPQH
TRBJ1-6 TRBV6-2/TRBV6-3 ASSTINRSLNSPLH
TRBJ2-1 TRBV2 ASRAGTGVLNEQF
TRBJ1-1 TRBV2 ASSLDPYGAF